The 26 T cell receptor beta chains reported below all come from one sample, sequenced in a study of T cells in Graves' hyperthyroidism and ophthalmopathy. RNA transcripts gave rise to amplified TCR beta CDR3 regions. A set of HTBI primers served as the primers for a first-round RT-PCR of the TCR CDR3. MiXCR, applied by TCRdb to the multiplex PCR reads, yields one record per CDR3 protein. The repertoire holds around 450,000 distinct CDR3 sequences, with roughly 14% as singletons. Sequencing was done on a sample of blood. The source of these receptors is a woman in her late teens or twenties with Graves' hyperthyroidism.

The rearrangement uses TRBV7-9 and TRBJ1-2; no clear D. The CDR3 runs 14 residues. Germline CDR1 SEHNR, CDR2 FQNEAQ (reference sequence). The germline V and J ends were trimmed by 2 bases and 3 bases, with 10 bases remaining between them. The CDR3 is CASSLKLDHYGYTF. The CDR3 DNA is TGTGCCAGCAGCTTAAAATTGGACCACTATGGCTACACCTTC.

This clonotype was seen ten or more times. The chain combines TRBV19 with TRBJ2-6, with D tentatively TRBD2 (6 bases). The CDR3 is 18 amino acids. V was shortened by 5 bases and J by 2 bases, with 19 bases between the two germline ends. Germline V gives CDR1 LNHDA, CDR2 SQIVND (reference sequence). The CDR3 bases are TGTGCCAGTAGTCCCCGACTAGGTGGAGCAGCTGGGGCCAACGTCCTGACTTTC. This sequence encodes CASSPRLGGAAGANVLTF.

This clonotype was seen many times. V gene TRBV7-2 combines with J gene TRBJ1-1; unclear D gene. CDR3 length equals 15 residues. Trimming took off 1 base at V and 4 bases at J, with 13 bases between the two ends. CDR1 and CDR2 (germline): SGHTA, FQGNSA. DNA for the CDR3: TGTGCCAGCAGCTTAGTGACCCACTGGGGCACTGAAGCTTTCTTT. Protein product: CASSLVTHWGTEAFF.

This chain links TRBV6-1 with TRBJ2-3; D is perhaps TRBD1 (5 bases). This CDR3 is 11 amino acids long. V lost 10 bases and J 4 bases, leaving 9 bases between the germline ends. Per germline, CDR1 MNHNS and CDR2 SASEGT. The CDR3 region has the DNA TGTGCCACTCCAGGGCCAGATACGCAGTATTTT. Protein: CATPGPDTQYF.

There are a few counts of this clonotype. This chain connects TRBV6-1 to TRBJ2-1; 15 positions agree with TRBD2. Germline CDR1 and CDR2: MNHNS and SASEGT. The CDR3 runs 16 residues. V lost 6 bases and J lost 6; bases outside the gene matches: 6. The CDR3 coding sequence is TGTGCCAGCAGCCGGACTAGCGGGAGGGCCTTCAATGAGCAGTTCTTC. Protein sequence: CASSRTSGRAFNEQFF.

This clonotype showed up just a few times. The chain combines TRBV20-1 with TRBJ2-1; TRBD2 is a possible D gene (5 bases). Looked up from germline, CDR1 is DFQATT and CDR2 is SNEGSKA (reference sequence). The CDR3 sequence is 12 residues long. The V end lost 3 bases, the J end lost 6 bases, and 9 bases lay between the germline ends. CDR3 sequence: CSASDGVNEQFF. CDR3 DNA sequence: TGCAGTGCTAGTGACGGGGTCAATGAGCAGTTCTTC.

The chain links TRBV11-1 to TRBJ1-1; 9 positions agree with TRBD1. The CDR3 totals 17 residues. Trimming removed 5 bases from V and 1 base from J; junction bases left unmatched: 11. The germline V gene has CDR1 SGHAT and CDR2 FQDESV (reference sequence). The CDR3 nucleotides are TGTGCCAGCAGCCATTCCGGGACAGGGATGGGGAACACTGAAGCTTTCTTT. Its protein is CASSHSGTGMGNTEAFF.

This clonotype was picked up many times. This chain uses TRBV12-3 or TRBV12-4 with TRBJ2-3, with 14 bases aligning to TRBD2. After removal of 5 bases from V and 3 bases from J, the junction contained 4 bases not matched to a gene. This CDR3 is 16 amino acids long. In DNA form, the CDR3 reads TGTGCCAGCAGTCCGGGACTAGCGGGAGAAACAGATACGCAGTATTTT. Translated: CASSPGLAGETDTQYF.

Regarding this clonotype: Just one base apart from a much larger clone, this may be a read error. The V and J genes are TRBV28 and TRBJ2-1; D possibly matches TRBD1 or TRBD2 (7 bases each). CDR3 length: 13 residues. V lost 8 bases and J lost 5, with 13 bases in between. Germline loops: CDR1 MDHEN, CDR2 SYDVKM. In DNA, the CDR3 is TGTGCCAGCGTCAGGGGGGGTAACAATGAGCAGTTCTTC. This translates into CASVRGGNNEQFF.

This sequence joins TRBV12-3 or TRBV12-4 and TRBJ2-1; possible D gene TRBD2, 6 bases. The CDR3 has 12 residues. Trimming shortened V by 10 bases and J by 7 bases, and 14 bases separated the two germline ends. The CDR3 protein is CATNERGNEQFF. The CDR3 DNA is TGTGCCACCAACGAACGGGGGAATGAGCAGTTCTTC.

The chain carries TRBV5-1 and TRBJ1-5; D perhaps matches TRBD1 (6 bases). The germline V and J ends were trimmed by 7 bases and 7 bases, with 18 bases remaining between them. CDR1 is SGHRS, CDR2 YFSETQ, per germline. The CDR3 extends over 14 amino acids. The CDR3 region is CASGPDSQGQPQHF. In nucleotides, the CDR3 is TGCGCCAGCGGCCCTGATTCCCAGGGGCAGCCCCAGCATTTT.

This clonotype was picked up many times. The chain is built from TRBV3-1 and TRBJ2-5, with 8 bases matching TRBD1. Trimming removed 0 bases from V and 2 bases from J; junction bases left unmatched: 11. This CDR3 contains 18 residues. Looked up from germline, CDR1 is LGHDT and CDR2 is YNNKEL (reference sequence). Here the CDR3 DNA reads TGTGCCAGCAGCCAAGACTCGCGACTGACAGGGGTTCAAGAGACCCAGTACTTC. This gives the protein CASSQDSRLTGVQETQYF.

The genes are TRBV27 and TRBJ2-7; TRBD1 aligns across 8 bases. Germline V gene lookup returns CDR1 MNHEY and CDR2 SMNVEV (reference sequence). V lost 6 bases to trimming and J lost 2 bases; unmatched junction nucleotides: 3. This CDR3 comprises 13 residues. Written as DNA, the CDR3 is TGTGCCAGCAGAGACAGGGGCCCCTACGAGCAGTACTTC. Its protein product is CASRDRGPYEQYF.

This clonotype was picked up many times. The DNA for the CDR3 is TGTGCCAGCAGAAAAAGTCCGACAGGGGGCAACAATCAGCCCCAGCATTTT. Its translation is CASRKSPTGGNNQPQHF. J is TRBJ1-5 and V is TRBV6-1; TRBD1 agrees at 10 bases. The CDR3 covers 17 residues. The trim removed 6 bases at V and 3 bases at J, leaving 11 bases unmatched. The germline CDR1 and CDR2 sequences are MNHNS and SASEGT.

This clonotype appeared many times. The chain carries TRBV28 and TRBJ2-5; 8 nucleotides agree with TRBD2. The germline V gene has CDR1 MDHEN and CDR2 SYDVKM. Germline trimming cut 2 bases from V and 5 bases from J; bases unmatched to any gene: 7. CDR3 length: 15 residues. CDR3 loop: CASSLGGGGRETQYF. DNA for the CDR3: TGTGCCAGCAGTTTAGGCGGCGGGGGGCGGGAGACCCAGTACTTC.

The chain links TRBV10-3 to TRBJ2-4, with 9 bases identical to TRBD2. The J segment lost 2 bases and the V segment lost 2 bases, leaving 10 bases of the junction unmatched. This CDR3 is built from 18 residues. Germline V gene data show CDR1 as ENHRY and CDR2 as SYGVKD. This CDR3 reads CAISEGSGRGLSKNIQYF. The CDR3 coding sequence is TGTGCCATCAGTGAGGGTAGCGGGAGAGGTCTGTCCAAAAACATTCAGTACTTC.

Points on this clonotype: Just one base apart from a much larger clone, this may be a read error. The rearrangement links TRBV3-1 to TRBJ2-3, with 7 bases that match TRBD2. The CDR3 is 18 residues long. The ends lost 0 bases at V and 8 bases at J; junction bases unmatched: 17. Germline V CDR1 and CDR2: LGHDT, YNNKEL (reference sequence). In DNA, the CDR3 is TGTGCCAGCAGCCAAGATCCTACTAGCTGGGGGGGAACGGGTACGCAGTATTTT. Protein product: CASSQDPTSWGGTGTQYF.

In DNA form, the CDR3 reads TGTGCCAGCAGCCCCAGAGCGGGGGCGGGGGGCGTTAGCACAGATACGCAGTATTTT. This codes for CASSPRAGAGGVSTDTQYF. The chain combines TRBV3-1 with TRBJ2-3; 8 nucleotides match TRBD2. The CDR3 spans 19 residues. V lost 4 bases to trimming and J lost 0 bases; unmatched junction nucleotides: 15. The germline V gene encodes CDR1 LGHDT and CDR2 YNNKEL (reference sequence).

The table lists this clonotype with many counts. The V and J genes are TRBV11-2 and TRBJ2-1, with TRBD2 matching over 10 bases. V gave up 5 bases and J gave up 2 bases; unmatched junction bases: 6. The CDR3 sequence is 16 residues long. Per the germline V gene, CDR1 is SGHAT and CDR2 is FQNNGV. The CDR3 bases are TGTGCCAGCAGCACTATTAGCGGGGGGCCCTACAATGAGCAGTTCTTC. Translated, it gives CASSTISGGPYNEQFF.

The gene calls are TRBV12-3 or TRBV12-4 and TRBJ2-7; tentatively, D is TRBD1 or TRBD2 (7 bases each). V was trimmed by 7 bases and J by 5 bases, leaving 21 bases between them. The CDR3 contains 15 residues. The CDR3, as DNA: TGTGCCAGCACCTGGGGGGGTCAGGGGGGCAACGAGCAGTACTTC. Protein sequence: CASTWGGQGGNEQYF.

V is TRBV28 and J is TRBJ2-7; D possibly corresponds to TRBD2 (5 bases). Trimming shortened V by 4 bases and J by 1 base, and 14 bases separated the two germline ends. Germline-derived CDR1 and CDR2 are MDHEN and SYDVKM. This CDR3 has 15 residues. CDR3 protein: CASSSSGPGSYEQYF. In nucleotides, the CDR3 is TGTGCCAGCAGTTCGTCCGGGCCGGGGTCCTACGAGCAGTACTTC.

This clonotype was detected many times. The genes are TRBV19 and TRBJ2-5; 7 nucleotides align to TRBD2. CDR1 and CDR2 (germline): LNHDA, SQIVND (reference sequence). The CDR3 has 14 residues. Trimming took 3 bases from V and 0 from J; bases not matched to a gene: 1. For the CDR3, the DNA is TGTGCCAGTAGTATGACTAGCTACCAAGAGACCCAGTACTTC. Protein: CASSMTSYQETQYF. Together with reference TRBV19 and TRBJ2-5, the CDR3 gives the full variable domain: DGGITQSPKYLFRKEGQNVTLSCEQNLNHDAMYWYRQDPGQGLRLIYYSQIVNDFQKGDIAEGYSVSREKKESFPLTVTSAQKNPTAFYLCASSMTSYQETQYFGPGTRLLVL.

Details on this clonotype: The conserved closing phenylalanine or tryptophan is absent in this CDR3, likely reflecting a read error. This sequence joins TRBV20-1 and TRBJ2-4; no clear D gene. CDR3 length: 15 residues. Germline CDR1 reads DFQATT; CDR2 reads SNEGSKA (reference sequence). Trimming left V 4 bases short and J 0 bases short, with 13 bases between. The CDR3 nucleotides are TGCAGTGCTACGGAACTACGATTAGCCAAAAACATTCAGTACCTC. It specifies CSATELRLAKNIQYL.

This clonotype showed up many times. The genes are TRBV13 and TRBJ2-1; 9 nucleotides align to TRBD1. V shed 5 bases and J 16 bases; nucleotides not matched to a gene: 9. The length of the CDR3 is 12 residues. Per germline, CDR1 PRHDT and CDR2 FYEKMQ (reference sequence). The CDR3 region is CASSVWDRESFF. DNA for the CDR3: TGTGCCAGCAGCGTCTGGGACAGGGAATCCTTCTTC.

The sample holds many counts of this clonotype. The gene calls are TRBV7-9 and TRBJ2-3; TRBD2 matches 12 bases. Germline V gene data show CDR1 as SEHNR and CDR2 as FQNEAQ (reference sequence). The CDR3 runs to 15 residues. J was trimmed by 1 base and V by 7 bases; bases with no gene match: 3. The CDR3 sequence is CASTRLAGGTDTQYF. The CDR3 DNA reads TGTGCCAGCACCCGACTAGCGGGGGGCACAGATACGCAGTATTTT.

The CDR3 DNA is TGTGCCAGCAGTTTAGTTAACACTTTTGTCTCCTACGAGCAGTACTTC. Its protein product is CASSLVNTFVSYEQYF. The chain links TRBV28 to TRBJ2-7; unclear D gene. V lost 2 bases, J lost 0 bases, and 14 bases lay in between. Per germline, CDR1 MDHEN and CDR2 SYDVKM. This CDR3 is 16 amino acids long.